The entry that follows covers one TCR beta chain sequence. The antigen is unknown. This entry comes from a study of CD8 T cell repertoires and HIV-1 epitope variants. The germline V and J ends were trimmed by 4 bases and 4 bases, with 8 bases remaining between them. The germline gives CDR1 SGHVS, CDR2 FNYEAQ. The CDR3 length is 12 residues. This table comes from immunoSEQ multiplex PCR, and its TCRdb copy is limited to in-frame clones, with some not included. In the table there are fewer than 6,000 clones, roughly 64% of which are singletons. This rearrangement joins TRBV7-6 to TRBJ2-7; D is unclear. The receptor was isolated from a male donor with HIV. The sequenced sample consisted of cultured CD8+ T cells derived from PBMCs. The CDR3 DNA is TGTGCCAGCAGCTCGGACGCATACGAGCAGTACTTC. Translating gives CASSSDAYEQYF.